The following is a T cell receptor (beta chain) sequence with its context. Its cognate antigen is unknown. A read error may produce the germline difference seen at one junction end. The CDR3 contains 17 residues. CDR1 and CDR2 (germline): SGHDN, FVKESK. This specimen belongs to a study of molecular identifiers for immune sequencing clone quantification. Study information: Replicate RNA from about 19,000 or 110,000 naive CD8 T cells formed five aliquots; four were sequenced.

TCRdb reprocessed the PCR reads with MiXCR, giving one entry per CDR3 protein. Here the sample spans about 86,000 distinct CDR3 sequences, roughly 23% being singletons. The study, taken as a whole, reports: It was shown that clones above 20 RNA copies held over 99% of effector molecules, but under 1% in naive cells. For highly expanded clones, sizes could be underestimated when identical TCR molecules share a barcode.

This sequence originates from a human donor in good health. Some libraries in this study had Jurkat cell RNA spiked in. This chain uses TRBV14 with TRBJ2-5; perhaps TRBD1 as D (6 bases). The sequenced sample consisted of naive CD8+ T cells from blood, with Jurkat cell RNA spiked in. Sample subset: FACS-sorted CD8+CD4-CCR7+CD45RA+ naive T cells. CDR3 protein: CASSHLPGHTFQEPQYF. For the CDR3, the DNA is TGTGCCAGCAGCCACCTACCGGGACATACCTTCCAAGAGCCCCAGTACTTC. The whole variable domain, filled in from reference TRBV14 and TRBJ2-5, reads EAGVTQFPSHSVIEKGQTVTLRCDPISGHDNLYWYRRVMGKEIKFLLHFVKESKQDESGMPNNRFLAERTGGTYSTLKVQPAELEDSGVYFCASSHLPGHTFQEPQYFGPGTRLLVL.